This T cell receptor beta chain is from a study of EBV T-cell therapy then PD-1 blockade in nasopharyngeal carcinoma. Only in-frame clones appear in the TCRdb table, and some are missing; sequencing was by immunoSEQ multiplex PCR. Among 15,000 to 20,000 clones listed, over 70% were seen once. In regard to this clone: What it binds is unknown.

Treatment of the sample: AdE1-LMPpoly-expanded autologous EBV-specific T-cell therapy followed by anti-PD-1 nivolumab. The CDR3 loop spans 11 amino acids. V lost 3 bases to trimming and J lost 6 bases, with 4 bases between them. The specimen comprised CD8+ T cells from blood, sampled at day 0 from a patient whose treatment included autologous EBV-specific T cells and nivolumab. The source of this sequence is a man aged 35 to 55 with nasopharyngeal carcinoma. The chain combines TRBV12-3 or TRBV12-4 with TRBJ2-3, with D unresolved. The CDR3 loop reads CASSFMDTQYF. The CDR3 DNA reads TGTGCCAGCAGTTTTATGGATACGCAGTATTTT.